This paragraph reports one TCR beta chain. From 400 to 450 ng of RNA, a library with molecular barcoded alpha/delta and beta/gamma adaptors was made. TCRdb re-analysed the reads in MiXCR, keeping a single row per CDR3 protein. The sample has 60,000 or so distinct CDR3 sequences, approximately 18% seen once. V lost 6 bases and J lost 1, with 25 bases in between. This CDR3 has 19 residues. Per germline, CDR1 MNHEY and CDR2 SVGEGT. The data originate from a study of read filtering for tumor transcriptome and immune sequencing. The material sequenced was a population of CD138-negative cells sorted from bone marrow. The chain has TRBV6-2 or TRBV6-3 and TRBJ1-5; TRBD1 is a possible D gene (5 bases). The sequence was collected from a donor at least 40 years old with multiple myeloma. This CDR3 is CASRPEGQGRTPSNQPQHF. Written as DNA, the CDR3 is TGTGCCAGCAGGCCCGAGGGGCAGGGTAGGACCCCAAGCAATCAGCCCCAGCATTTT.